These 20 T cell receptor beta chains came from one sample sequenced in a study of vaccination and CD4 T cells after COVID-19. Treatment: approximately nine-day PBMC culture with coronavirus spike peptide pools or control peptides (ViraFEST assay). These receptors are not linked to any known antigen. CD4+ T cells that had been cultured provided DNA sequenced with the Oncomine TCR Beta short-read assay. MiXCR, run by TCRdb on the PCR reads, gives a single entry per CDR3 protein. The data hold approximately 14,000 distinct CDR3 sequences, with 52% observed a single time. The sample taken for sequencing was CD4+ T cells from blood, cultured in vitro. These receptors were obtained from a human donor who had recovered from COVID-19.

This rearrangement joins TRBV6-2 or TRBV6-3 to TRBJ1-5; D unclear. The CDR3 extends over 14 amino acids. Between the trimmed V and J ends, which lost 6 bases and 5 bases, there was a span of 14 bases. The V gene's germline CDR1 is MNHEY and CDR2 SVGEGT. The CDR3 region has the DNA TGTGCCAGCAGGTATGGGCAGAACTATCAGCCCCAGCATTTT. Its translation is CASRYGQNYQPQHF.

V is TRBV19 and J is TRBJ1-5; D remains ambiguous. CDR3 length: 13 residues. Trimming removed 5 bases from V and 5 bases from J, with 10 bases in between. CDR1 is LNHDA, CDR2 SQIVND, per germline (reference sequence). The CDR3 DNA sequence: TGTGCCAGTAGTTCAGGACTGTATCAGCCCCAGCATTTT. This translates into CASSSGLYQPQHF.

This clonotype was seen a few times. This rearrangement joins TRBV5-4 to TRBJ1-3; TRBD1 aligns across 7 bases. Germline V gene data show CDR1 as SGHNT and CDR2 as YYREEE (reference sequence). This CDR3 is 16 amino acids long. Unmatched junction bases numbered 10, after V lost 4 bases and J lost 3 bases. CDR3 region: CASSAARGKGGNTIYF. The CDR3 DNA follows: TGTGCCAGCAGCGCTGCCAGGGGGAAGGGTGGAAACACCATATATTTT.

This chain links TRBV6-2 or TRBV6-3 with TRBJ2-2, with 11 bases lining up with TRBD2. The germline CDR1 and CDR2 sequences are MNHEY and SVGEGT. Trimming removed 0 bases from V and 3 bases from J; junction bases left unmatched: 3. The CDR3 consists of 17 residues. CDR3 residues: CASSYSTSGRYTGELFF. CDR3 nucleotides: TGTGCCAGCAGTTACTCCACTAGCGGGAGATACACCGGGGAGCTGTTTTTT.

The chain recombines TRBV27 with TRBJ1-5; a possible D gene is TRBD1 (5 bases). The CDR3 spans 16 residues. Trimming left V 2 bases short and J 2 bases short, with 13 bases between. Per the germline V gene, CDR1 is MNHEY and CDR2 is SMNVEV (reference sequence). The CDR3 is CASSLGQGRGNQPQHF. The CDR3 DNA is TGTGCCAGCAGTTTAGGGCAGGGACGGGGCAATCAGCCCCAGCATTTT.

Only a few counts were recorded for this clonotype. CDR3 region: CASSSPSSSYTF. In nucleotides, the CDR3 is TGTGCCAGCAGCTCCCCCTCTTCGAGCTACACCTTC. V gene TRBV7-9 combines with J gene TRBJ1-2, with unresolved D. The CDR3 loop spans 12 amino acids. Trimming removed 4 bases from V and 9 bases from J, with 12 bases in between. Germline loops: CDR1 SEHNR, CDR2 FQNEAQ (reference sequence).

V and J are TRBV2 and TRBJ1-3; unclear D gene. In germline, CDR1 is SNHLY, CDR2 FYNNEI. This CDR3 region has 15 residues. The V end was cut by 7 bases, the J end by 0 bases, with 13 bases between. The chain's CDR3 is CASTRRSHSGNTIYF. The CDR3 DNA reads as TGTGCCAGCACCAGACGGAGTCACTCTGGAAACACCATATATTTT.

The J gene is TRBJ2-1, the V gene TRBV11-2, with 8 bases identical to TRBD1. The V gene's germline CDR1 is SGHAT and CDR2 FQNNGV. J gave up 2 bases and V 5 bases, and 5 bases lay outside the gene matches. This CDR3 has 15 amino acids. The DNA for the CDR3 is TGTGCCAGCAGCATGGACAGGGCTACCTACAATGAGCAGTTCTTC. Translation gives CASSMDRATYNEQFF.

This chain joins TRBV28 and TRBJ1-6, with D unclear. V was pared by 6 bases and J by 0 bases, with 9 bases between. This CDR3 has 15 amino acids. Germline CDR1 MDHEN, CDR2 SYDVKM. The CDR3 sequence is CASRDPSSYNSPLHF. The CDR3 region has the DNA TGTGCCAGCAGGGACCCCAGCTCCTATAATTCACCCCTCCACTTT.

The chain is built from TRBV29-1 and TRBJ1-2; D is perhaps TRBD1 (5 bases). The length of the CDR3 is 11 residues. CDR1 is SQVTM, CDR2 ANQGSEA, per germline. The germline V and J ends were trimmed by 6 bases and 2 bases, with 7 bases remaining between them. CDR3 bases: TGCAGCGTACGGACAAACTATGGCTACACCTTC. Encoded protein: CSVRTNYGYTF.

This sequence joins TRBV7-3 and TRBJ1-2; maybe TRBD1 (6 bases). CDR1 is SGHTA and CDR2 is FQGTGA in the germline V gene. The length of the CDR3 is 14 residues. Trimming pared 3 bases from V and 7 bases from J, leaving 15 bases between. CDR3 sequence: CASSLGGAASGYTF. For the CDR3, the DNA is TGTGCCAGCAGCTTGGGGGGCGCCGCTAGTGGCTACACCTTC.

The CDR3 spells CATGRGRNEQFF. CDR3 coding DNA: TGTGCCACGGGGAGGGGGCGCAATGAGCAGTTCTTC. This rearrangement joins TRBV30 to TRBJ2-1; TRBD1 or TRBD2 may be the D gene (7 bases each). CDR3 length: 12 residues. V was shortened by 8 bases and J by 6 bases, with 14 bases between the two germline ends. Per the germline V gene, CDR1 is GTSNPN and CDR2 is SVGIG (reference sequence).

This clonotype was recorded a few times. The rearrangement links TRBV19 to TRBJ1-2; no definite D call. V was clipped by 1 base and J by 5 bases, with 14 bases between them. The V gene's germline CDR1 is LNHDA and CDR2 SQIVND (reference sequence). CDR3 size: 15 residues. As DNA, the CDR3 is TGTGCCAGTAGTATAGCGCCGGGCAGAGAATATGGCTACACCTTC. Translation gives CASSIAPGREYGYTF.

In its sample, this clonotype was seen once. The chain recombines TRBV11-3 with TRBJ1-1; D is unclear. From germline, CDR1 is SGHNT and CDR2 YENEEA. Trimming shortened V by 5 bases and J by 1 base, and 11 bases separated the two germline ends. This CDR3 comprises 14 residues. CDR3 residues: CASSPLTENTEAFF. The CDR3 bases are TGTGCCAGCAGCCCCCTAACAGAGAACACTGAAGCTTTCTTT.

The CDR3 reads CSARVKGQYLPNTEAFF. CDR3 nucleotide sequence: TGCAGTGCTAGAGTAAAGGGTCAGTACCTGCCAAACACTGAAGCTTTCTTT. The J gene is TRBJ1-1, the V gene TRBV20-1; no clear D. CDR3 length: 17 amino acids. V lost 1 base, J lost 2 bases, and 20 bases lay in between. Germline V gives CDR1 DFQATT, CDR2 SNEGSKA (reference sequence).

The gene calls are TRBV6-1 and TRBJ1-5; tentatively, D is TRBD1 (5 bases). Deletions cut 4 bases from V and 7 bases from J, with 17 bases between. The CDR3 has 15 amino acids. Germline assignment: CDR1 MNHNS and CDR2 SASEGT. CDR3 in DNA: TGTGCCAGCAGTGCCGTGGGGGGGGAAGAGCAGCCCCAGCATTTT. Its protein product is CASSAVGGEEQPQHF.

This clonotype was seen more than once but under ten times. J is TRBJ1-5 and V is TRBV7-2, with D perhaps matching TRBD1 (6 bases). Between the trimmed V and J ends, which lost 5 bases and 6 bases, there was a span of 17 bases. Germline CDR1 reads SGHTA; CDR2 reads FQGNSA. This CDR3 has 15 amino acids. CDR3 region: CASSPNVGGVQPQHF. CDR3 bases: TGTGCCAGCAGCCCCAACGTAGGGGGAGTTCAGCCCCAGCATTTT.

This clonotype was observed a handful of times. The rearrangement links TRBV20-1 to TRBJ1-2; D might be TRBD1 (5 bases). The CDR3 spans 12 residues. Deletions cut 5 bases from V and 7 bases from J, with 14 bases between. The germline V gene has CDR1 DFQATT and CDR2 SNEGSKA (reference sequence). CDR3 in amino acids: CSAPDSHSGYTF. The CDR3 DNA reads as TGCAGTGCTCCAGACAGTCACAGTGGCTACACCTTC.

The chain carries TRBV20-1 and TRBJ2-3; weak D call: TRBD2 (7 bases). With 5 bases removed from V and 3 bases from J, the gap between germline ends came to 27 bases. The germline CDR1 and CDR2 sequences are DFQATT and SNEGSKA (reference sequence). This CDR3 region has 18 residues. The CDR3 DNA is TGCAGTGCTTTGATCCTTAAGGGAGGCGGGGGACATACAGATACGCAGTATTTT. Translation: CSALILKGGGGHTDTQYF.

The chain is built from TRBV6-1 and TRBJ2-4; maybe TRBD1 (6 bases). V lost 3 bases and J lost 1, with 10 bases in between. The CDR3 runs 15 residues. Germline V lookup: CDR1 MNHNS, CDR2 SASEGT. The CDR3: CASSEGAGAKNIQYF. CDR3 sequence (DNA): TGTGCCAGCAGTGAGGGGGCTGGGGCCAAAAACATTCAGTACTTC.